The T cell receptor (beta chain) described here comes from a study of blood T cell repertoires in COVID-19. Study information: Whether acute or convalescent, the COVID-19 samples came from the United States, Italy and Spain. PBMCs, B-cell-depleted T cells, or T cells provided the cDNA or gDNA that made up the material.

Authors' methods: Estimation of nucleated cell counts relied on the amplification of reference gene primers. Only in-frame clones appear in the TCRdb table, and some are missing; sequencing was by immunoSEQ multiplex PCR. That table gives V, J and clone size, and the DNA gave D and trimming. The data show a few hundred thousand clones, 65% to 90% seen once. This clone has just a few counts. Trimming stripped 4 bases from V and 6 bases from J, with 9 bases between. Germline CDR1 and CDR2: MNHEY and SVGEGT. This CDR3 spans 12 amino acids. The sequenced sample consisted of peripheral blood. The gene calls are TRBV6-2 or TRBV6-3 and TRBJ1-2; D uncertain. The clonotype comes from a human donor in a cohort sampled during active COVID-19. CDR3 region: CASSLSVDGYTF. CDR3 nucleotide sequence: TGTGCCAGCAGTTTATCCGTAGATGGCTACACCTTC.